Here is one TCR beta chain with its context. Its antigen remains unknown. Amplification from RNA transcripts yielded the TCR beta CDR3 regions. HTBI primers primed a first-round RT-PCR, and a second-round multiplex PCR followed. From the multiplex PCR reads, TCRdb called clonotypes with MiXCR, one entry per CDR3 protein. The sample yields 450,000 to 600,000 distinct CDR3 sequences, less than 45% seen once. Newly diagnosed, the hyperthyroidism patients had under 2 months' duration and were aged 18 to 65. Looked up from germline, CDR1 is SGHDN and CDR2 is FVKESK. The CDR3 totals 15 residues. The ends were cut back, 6 bases at V and 5 bases at J, with 19 bases in the middle. The source of the sample is a study of Graves' ophthalmopathy and Graves' hyperthyroidism. Across the whole study: Where ophthalmopathy was absent within 18 months of follow-up, hyperthyroidism was stable.

Broader study findings: Prediction of ophthalmopathy progression reached around 70% sensitivity and around 75% specificity.

The genes are TRBV14 and TRBJ1-2; D perhaps matches TRBD1 (5 bases). The receptor was derived from an adult man with Graves' hyperthyroidism. Sequenced material: peripheral blood or thyroid tissue (not recorded which). CDR3 bases: TGTGCCAGCAGTCCTACACAGCGACCAGGGTATGGCTACACCTTC. It translates to CASSPTQRPGYGYTF.